This T cell receptor beta chain was recovered during a study of graft-versus-host responses after intestinal transplantation. Looking at the study overall: For around three years after anti-thymocyte globulin induction, all recipients took tacrolimus and steroids.

CDR1 is SGHDN and CDR2 is FVKESK in the germline V gene. The CDR3 spans 13 residues. Trimming took 5 bases from V and 2 from J, leaving 9 bases between them. A note on this clone: The antigen is unknown.

Profiling relied on immunoSEQ multiplex PCR, and the TCRdb table lists in-frame clones only, not all of them. The data contain tens of thousands of clones, approximately 94% of them singletons. Notes on the study in general: An association linked early post-transplant HvG declines with peak circulating GvH clone levels.

This sequence was found in a human donor who received an intestinal transplant. This sample comprised unstimulated CD8+ T cells sorted from spleen or lymph node cells, obtained before intestinal transplant. The chain is built from TRBV14 and TRBJ1-2; maybe TRBD1 (6 bases). CDR3 residues: CASSKGGNYGYTF. The CDR3 region has the DNA TGTGCCAGCAGCAAGGGGGGGAACTATGGCTACACCTTC.